These 32 T cell receptor beta chains originate from one sample sequenced in a study of cytomegalovirus exposure and HLA in healthy donors. The protocol was immunoSEQ multiplex PCR, while the TCRdb copy is restricted to in-frame clones and leaves out a portion. The sample contains 250,000 to 400,000 clones, around 90% of which appear only once. Sequencing input: PBMCs. The receptors here all came from a young man in good health and CMV-seronegative.

V is TRBV19 and J is TRBJ1-1; D unresolved. The CDR3 runs to 14 residues. Germline CDR1 and CDR2: LNHDA and SQIVND (reference sequence). Deletions cut 3 bases from V and 1 base from J, with 9 bases between. CDR3 in amino acids: CASSIQFGNTEAFF. The CDR3 region has the DNA TGTGCCAGTAGTATCCAATTCGGGAACACTGAAGCTTTCTTT.

V gene TRBV5-1 combines with J gene TRBJ1-2, with 7 bases lining up with TRBD1. Looked up from germline, CDR1 is SGHRS and CDR2 is YFSETQ. V lost 1 base and J lost 7; bases outside the gene matches: 7. This CDR3 has 14 residues. Here the CDR3 reads CASSLTGVGSGYTF. The CDR3 region has the DNA TGCGCCAGCAGCTTGACAGGGGTCGGATCTGGCTACACCTTC.

This clone was seen a few times. The chain has TRBV7-2 and TRBJ2-7; the D gene is possibly TRBD1 (6 bases). The V end lost 5 bases, the J end lost 3 bases, and 14 bases lay between the germline ends. CDR3 length equals 14 residues. The germline CDR1 and CDR2 sequences are SGHTA and FQGNSA. The CDR3 is CASSPTGTRYEQYF. For the CDR3, the DNA is TGTGCCAGCAGCCCTACGGGGACACGCTACGAGCAGTACTTC.

This chain connects TRBV10-1 to TRBJ2-2; 11 nucleotides line up with TRBD2. Looked up from germline, CDR1 is WNHNN and CDR2 is SYGVQD (reference sequence). This CDR3 comprises 17 residues. The ends lost 8 bases at V and 2 bases at J; junction bases unmatched: 10. This chain's CDR3 is CASRPSGGLSNTGELFF. In nucleotides, the CDR3 is TGCGCCAGCCGTCCTAGCGGGGGGCTATCAAACACCGGGGAGCTGTTTTTT.

This clone has a single count. The gene calls are TRBV2 and TRBJ2-5; D unresolved. Looked up from germline, CDR1 is SNHLY and CDR2 is FYNNEI. V was pared by 5 bases and J by 7 bases, with 11 bases between. The length of the CDR3 is 12 residues. The CDR3 bases are TGTGCCAGCAGTCCCGACGGGTGGACCCAGTACTTC. Translated, it gives CASSPDGWTQYF.

The rearrangement links TRBV2 to TRBJ1-1; D possibly corresponds to TRBD1 (5 bases). The CDR3 is 14 amino acids. V lost 3 bases and J lost 2, with 10 bases in between. Germline-derived CDR1 and CDR2 are SNHLY and FYNNEI. CDR3 nucleotide sequence: TGTGCCAGCAGTGATGGGGGACTTAACACTGAAGCTTTCTTT. This translates into CASSDGGLNTEAFF.

This chain uses TRBV7-9 with TRBJ1-2; no firm D call. V was pared by 5 bases and J by 8 bases, with 15 bases between. Germline-derived CDR1 and CDR2 are SEHNR and FQNEAQ (reference sequence). The CDR3 contains 13 residues. CDR3 bases: TGTGCCAGCAGCCGTTTTCGCGAGGAAGGCTACACCTTC. This sequence encodes CASSRFREEGYTF.

The rearrangement links TRBV18 to TRBJ2-1, with TRBD2 as a possible D gene (6 bases). The ends were cut back, 6 bases at V and 15 bases at J, with 21 bases in the middle. The germline V gene has CDR1 KGHSH and CDR2 LQKENI. The CDR3 totals 13 residues. In nucleotides, the CDR3 is TGTGCCAGCTCGCCGGTCGAAGGAGCGGGTGCGTTCTTC. This translates into CASSPVEGAGAFF.

V gene TRBV5-6 combines with J gene TRBJ2-3, with 7 bases matching TRBD1. Germline trimming cut 4 bases from V and 0 bases from J; bases unmatched to any gene: 8. The CDR3 extends over 16 amino acids. CDR1 and CDR2 (germline): SGHDT, YYEEEE. Here the CDR3 reads CASSRRRTGSTDTQYF. As DNA, the CDR3 is TGTGCCAGCAGCCGGCGACGGACAGGCAGCACAGATACGCAGTATTTT. The full variable domain, its missing parts supplied by reference TRBV5-6 and TRBJ2-3, is DAGVTQSPTHLIKTRGQQVTLRCSPKSGHDTVSWYQQALGQGPQFIFQYYEEEERQRGNFPDRFSGHQFPNYSSELNVNALLLGDSALYLCASSRRRTGSTDTQYFGPGTRLTVL.

The genes are TRBV2 and TRBJ1-1, with TRBD1 as a possible D gene (6 bases). The germline gives CDR1 SNHLY, CDR2 FYNNEI. Trimming stripped 3 bases from V and 0 bases from J, with 14 bases between. The CDR3 sequence is 16 residues long. CDR3 in DNA: TGTGCCAGCAGTGAGTCGACAGGTAGTTTGAACACTGAAGCTTTCTTT. Translated, it gives CASSESTGSLNTEAFF.

The chain has TRBV4-1 and TRBJ1-5; D ambiguous. Trimming took 0 bases from V and 0 from J, leaving 12 bases between them. Germline V gene lookup returns CDR1 MGHRA and CDR2 YSYEKL. This CDR3 comprises 17 residues. CDR3: CASSQDRGTFSNQPQHF. The CDR3 DNA reads TGCGCCAGCAGCCAAGATAGAGGTACCTTTAGCAATCAGCCCCAGCATTTT.

This chain joins TRBV5-8 and TRBJ2-3; maybe TRBD1 (6 bases). CDR3 length: 14 amino acids. The germline V and J ends were trimmed by 1 base and 1 base, with 7 bases remaining between them. Germline V gene data show CDR1 as SGHTS and CDR2 as YDEGEE. The chain's CDR3 is CASSLWTGTDTQYF. The CDR3 DNA sequence: TGTGCCAGCAGCTTGTGGACAGGCACAGATACGCAGTATTTT. Full variable domain (outside the CDR3, taken from reference TRBV5-8 and TRBJ2-3): EAGVTQSPTHLIKTRGQQATLRCSPISGHTSVYWYQQALGLGLQFLLWYDEGEERNRGNFPPRFSGRQFPNYSSELNVNALELEDSALYLCASSLWTGTDTQYFGPGTRLTVL.

V gene TRBV5-1 combines with J gene TRBJ2-6; 7 bases fit TRBD2. The CDR3 runs to 17 residues. The V gene's germline CDR1 is SGHRS and CDR2 YFSETQ. With 4 bases clipped from V and 0 bases from J, the junction kept 7 bases outside the gene matches. The CDR3 coding sequence is TGCGCCAGCAGCCCACCGGGACTAAGCTCTGGGGCCAACGTCCTGACTTTC. It specifies CASSPPGLSSGANVLTF. Combining the CDR3 with reference TRBV5-1 and TRBJ2-6 gives the whole variable domain KAGVTQTPRYLIKTRGQQVTLSCSPISGHRSVSWYQQTPGQGLQFLFEYFSETQRNKGNFPGRFSGRQFSNSRSEMNVSTLELGDSALYLCASSPPGLSSGANVLTFGAGSRLTVL.

The CDR3 sequence: CASSSGQVGDTQYF. The CDR3 coding sequence is TGTGCCAGCAGCTCGGGACAGGTGGGAGATACGCAGTATTTT. J is TRBJ2-3 and V is TRBV7-9, with 8 bases that match TRBD1. The junction had 5 bases not matched to a gene; V was cut back by 4 bases and J by 5 bases. Germline V lookup: CDR1 SEHNR, CDR2 FQNEAQ (reference sequence). There are 14 residues in the CDR3.

The chain joins TRBV7-9 to TRBJ2-7; 10 nucleotides line up with TRBD1. The germline gives CDR1 SEHNR, CDR2 FQNEAQ (reference sequence). CDR3 length: 15 amino acids. J was trimmed by 5 bases and V by 3 bases; bases with no gene match: 7. The CDR3 DNA follows: TGTGCCAGCAGCTTCATGGGACAGGGGCTAGACGAGCAGTACTTC. Amino acids: CASSFMGQGLDEQYF. Looking up the rest from reference TRBV7-9 and TRBJ2-7 gives the full variable domain: DTGVSQNPRHKITKRGQNVTFRCDPISEHNRLYWYRQTLGQGPEFLTYFQNEAQLEKSRLLSDRFSAERPKGSFSTLEIQRTEQGDSAMYLCASSFMGQGLDEQYFGPGTRLTVT.

The V call is TRBV30, the J call TRBJ1-2; the D is unclear. Deletions cut 0 bases from V and 10 bases from J, with 12 bases between. The CDR3 contains 12 residues. The germline V gene has CDR1 GTSNPN and CDR2 SVGIG (reference sequence). Here the CDR3 reads CAWSVRGFDYTF. As DNA, the CDR3 is TGTGCCTGGAGTGTACGAGGGTTCGACTACACCTTC.

The V gene is TRBV5-1, the J gene TRBJ2-3; D may be TRBD2 (7 bases). This CDR3 has 15 residues. The V end lost 2 bases, the J end lost 4 bases, and 14 bases lay between the germline ends. Germline V gene lookup returns CDR1 SGHRS and CDR2 YFSETQ. The CDR3 DNA is TGCGCCAGCAGCTTACAGGGAGGGCGCGCAGATACGCAGTATTTT. This encodes CASSLQGGRADTQYF.

The chain couples TRBV5-1 to TRBJ2-3, with a tentative D call TRBD1 (6 bases). The CDR3 is 15 amino acids. CDR1 is SGHRS and CDR2 is YFSETQ in the germline V gene. Trimming pared 0 bases from V and 3 bases from J, leaving 11 bases between. The CDR3 spells CASSLDRVITDTQYF. The CDR3 nucleotides are TGCGCCAGCAGCTTGGACAGGGTTATTACAGATACGCAGTATTTT.

For the CDR3, the DNA is TGTGCCAGCAGTATCCAGCGGGGGGTGATGGGCACAGATACGCAGTATTTT. It yields the protein CASSIQRGVMGTDTQYF. The chain uses TRBV25-1 and TRBJ2-3; the match to TRBD2 covers 9 bases. This CDR3 is 17 amino acids long. J lost 1 base, V lost 5 bases, and 10 bases had no gene match. Per the germline V gene, CDR1 is MGHDK and CDR2 is SYGVNS.

This rearrangement joins TRBV5-4 to TRBJ2-1, with 7 bases lining up with TRBD2. From germline, CDR1 is SGHNT and CDR2 YYREEE (reference sequence). The CDR3 loop spans 11 amino acids. V was clipped by 10 bases and J by 3 bases; unmatched bases: 1. The CDR3: CACGSYNEQFF. The CDR3 DNA reads TGTGCCTGCGGGAGCTACAATGAGCAGTTCTTC.

The genes are TRBV7-6 and TRBJ2-2, with a weak D call TRBD1 (6 bases). Germline CDR1 reads SGHVS; CDR2 reads FNYEAQ. V dropped 5 bases and J dropped 3 bases, with 16 bases sitting between them. The CDR3 is 16 amino acids. CDR3 DNA: TGTGCCAGCAGCCCCATACAGGGATGGGACACCGGGGAGCTGTTTTTT. It encodes CASSPIQGWDTGELFF.

The J gene is TRBJ2-7, the V gene TRBV21-1; the table's D call TRBD1 went unverified against the DNA. TRBV21-1 is an annotated pseudogene. This CDR3 spans 20 amino acids. CDR3 nucleotides: TGTGCCAGCAGCAAAGTCCTCTCGCCATTGCAAGGGCAGGGCGAATACGAGCAGTACTTC. Protein sequence: CASSKVLSPLQGQGEYEQYF.

The chain links TRBV5-1 to TRBJ2-7, with 9 bases matching TRBD1. The ends lost 0 bases at V and 4 bases at J; junction bases unmatched: 8. The CDR3 extends over 16 amino acids. Germline V gene sequence: CDR1 SGHRS, CDR2 YFSETQ. CDR3 amino acids: CASSLGTGVIAYEQYF. Here the CDR3 DNA reads TGCGCCAGCAGCTTGGGGACAGGGGTGATCGCTTACGAGCAGTACTTC. Drawing the rest from reference TRBV5-1 and TRBJ2-7, the complete variable domain is KAGVTQTPRYLIKTRGQQVTLSCSPISGHRSVSWYQQTPGQGLQFLFEYFSETQRNKGNFPGRFSGRQFSNSRSEMNVSTLELGDSALYLCASSLGTGVIAYEQYFGPGTRLTVT.

The chain recombines TRBV25-1 with TRBJ2-7, with D hard to call. The length of the CDR3 is 14 residues. CDR1 and CDR2 from the germline V gene are MGHDK and SYGVNS. Between the trimmed V and J ends, which lost 1 base and 1 base, there was a span of 8 bases. The chain's CDR3 is CASSEFVGSYEQYF. In DNA form, the CDR3 reads TGTGCCAGCAGTGAATTTGTCGGTTCCTACGAGCAGTACTTC.

The chain links TRBV7-7 to TRBJ2-1; D remains unclear. CDR1 is SSHAT and CDR2 is FNYEAQ in the germline V gene (reference sequence). This CDR3 region has 15 residues. With 0 bases removed from V and 0 bases from J, the gap between germline ends came to 6 bases. CDR3: CASSLAVSSYNEQFF. Here the CDR3 DNA reads TGTGCCAGCAGCTTAGCGGTTAGCTCCTACAATGAGCAGTTCTTC.

The chain combines TRBV11-2 with TRBJ1-2; TRBD1 aligns across 9 bases. V gave up 5 bases and J gave up 3 bases; unmatched junction bases: 4. CDR3 length equals 14 residues. Looked up from germline, CDR1 is SGHAT and CDR2 is FQNNGV. CDR3 protein: CASSPGTGYYGYTF. CDR3 in DNA: TGTGCCAGCAGCCCTGGGACAGGGTACTATGGCTACACCTTC. Full variable domain (missing parts from reference TRBV11-2 and TRBJ1-2): EAGVAQSPRYKIIEKRQSVAFWCNPISGHATLYWYQQILGQGPKLLIQFQNNGVVDDSQLPKDRFSAERLKGVDSTLKIQPAKLEDSAVYLCASSPGTGYYGYTFGSGTRLTVV.

The chain links TRBV5-1 to TRBJ2-7, with a tentative D call TRBD2 (5 bases). CDR1 is SGHRS, CDR2 YFSETQ, per germline. CDR3 size: 14 residues. The V gene lost 4 bases and the J gene lost 2 bases, with 13 bases spanning the gap. CDR3 bases: TGCGCCAGCAGCCTGGAGTGGGGAGCCTACGAGCAGTACTTC. Translated: CASSLEWGAYEQYF.

The chain links TRBV5-1 to TRBJ1-1; 10 positions match TRBD1. The CDR3 spans 17 residues. The V gene end was trimmed by 2 bases and the J gene end by 4 bases; junction bases not matched to a gene: 11. Per germline, CDR1 SGHRS and CDR2 YFSETQ. The CDR3 DNA reads TGCGCCAGCAGCTTCTTGGGACAGGGGTGGCAAACCACTGAAGCTTTCTTT. Amino acid sequence: CASSFLGQGWQTTEAFF.

The CDR3 region is CASSLRGGGDEQYF. The CDR3 coding sequence is TGTGCCAGCAGCCTCCGCGGGGGGGGCGACGAGCAGTACTTC. The chain has TRBV7-9 and TRBJ2-7; 9 positions match TRBD2. The CDR3 consists of 14 residues. V trimming: 5 bases; J trimming: 5 bases; junction bases outside the gene matches: 7. Per the germline V gene, CDR1 is SEHNR and CDR2 is FQNEAQ (reference sequence).

The V gene is TRBV7-2, the J gene TRBJ2-1, with 14 nucleotides matching TRBD2. The ends lost 4 bases at V and 2 bases at J; junction bases unmatched: 10. The CDR3 extends over 19 amino acids. Germline CDR1 reads SGHTA; CDR2 reads FQGNSA. The DNA of the CDR3 is TGTGCCAGCAGCTCCCCGGGACTAGCGGGGGAGGGGGCCTACAATGAGCAGTTCTTC. Its protein is CASSSPGLAGEGAYNEQFF.

The J gene is TRBJ1-1, the V gene TRBV2, with D uncertain. The length of the CDR3 is 16 residues. Per the germline V gene, CDR1 is SNHLY and CDR2 is FYNNEI. Trimming shortened V by 0 bases and J by 2 bases, and 13 bases separated the two germline ends. The CDR3 protein is CASSEAPRSGNTEAFF. CDR3 sequence (DNA): TGTGCCAGCAGTGAAGCCCCCCGCTCAGGAAACACTGAAGCTTTCTTT.

The chain combines TRBV6-1 with TRBJ2-1; TRBD2 aligns across 12 bases. From germline, CDR1 is MNHNS and CDR2 SASEGT. The CDR3 sequence is 18 residues long. The junction had 13 bases not matched to a gene; V was cut back by 4 bases and J by 6 bases. CDR3 DNA: TGTGCCAGCAGTGTACCTAGCGGGGGGGCCCCCTTGGCCAATGAGCAGTTCTTC. Residues: CASSVPSGGAPLANEQFF.